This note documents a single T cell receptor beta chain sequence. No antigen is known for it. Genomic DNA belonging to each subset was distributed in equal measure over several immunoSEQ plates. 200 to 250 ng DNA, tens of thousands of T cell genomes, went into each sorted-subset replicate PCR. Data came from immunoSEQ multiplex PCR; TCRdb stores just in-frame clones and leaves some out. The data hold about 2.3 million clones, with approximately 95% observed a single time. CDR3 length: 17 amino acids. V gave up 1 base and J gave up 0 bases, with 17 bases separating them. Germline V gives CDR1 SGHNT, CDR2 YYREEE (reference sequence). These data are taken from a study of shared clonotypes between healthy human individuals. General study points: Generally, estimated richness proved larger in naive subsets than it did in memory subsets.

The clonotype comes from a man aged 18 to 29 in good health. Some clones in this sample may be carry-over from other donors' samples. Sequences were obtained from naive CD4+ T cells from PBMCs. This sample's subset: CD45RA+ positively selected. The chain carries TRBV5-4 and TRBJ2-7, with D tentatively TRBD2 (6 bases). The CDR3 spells CASSLSRGALSSYEQYF. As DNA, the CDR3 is TGTGCCAGCAGCTTGTCGCGCGGGGCCCTGAGCTCCTACGAGCAGTACTTC.